The clone carrying this T cell receptor beta chain has only one observation. The CDR3 runs 17 residues. CDR1 MDHEN and CDR2 SYDVKM come from the germline V gene. V lost 6 bases to trimming and J lost 4 bases; unmatched junction nucleotides: 12. The sample is drawn from a study of cytomegalovirus exposure and HLA in healthy donors. The overall study: The roughly 120 million unique TCR beta sequences, from 150 million to 200 million T cells, were found by an earlier analysis.

The PCR was carried out with 60 Vbeta primers and 13 Jbeta primers. Some clones are missing from TCRdb's copy, which holds only in-frame ones; the method was immunoSEQ multiplex PCR. The sample holds 150,000 to 250,000 clones; around 80% are singletons and the top ten take about 4.4%. This clonotype originated in a woman in her 30s in good health and CMV-seropositive. The material sequenced was PBMCs. The chain carries TRBV28 and TRBJ2-3; TRBD2 aligns across 11 bases. The CDR3 protein is CASSPNPGLAGSDTQYF. For the CDR3, the DNA is TGTGCCAGCAGCCCAAATCCTGGACTAGCGGGCTCAGATACGCAGTATTTT.